The table lists the clone carrying this T cell receptor beta chain with a count of one. The data stem from a study of blood T cell repertoires in COVID-19. As for the study in general: Acute and convalescent COVID-19 samples came from the United States, Italy and Spain. In each case, the material was cDNA or gDNA derived from T cells, B-cell-depleted T cells, or PBMCs.

Original processing notes: Using reference gene primer amplification, nucleated cell counts were estimated. Clones were sequenced by immunoSEQ multiplex PCR, and TCRdb holds only the in-frame ones, with some missing. V and J calls and clone size come straight from that table; D and trimming were deduced from the DNA. The table has fewer than 250,000 clones, over 80% seen once. With 3 bases clipped from V and 0 bases from J, the junction kept 5 bases outside the gene matches. The germline V gene encodes CDR1 WNHNN and CDR2 SYGVQD (reference sequence). CDR3 length equals 18 residues. The chain has TRBV10-1 and TRBJ2-1; 13 bases align to TRBD2. The TCR was taken from a human donor in a cohort sampled during active COVID-19. The sequenced sample was peripheral blood. The CDR3 DNA follows: TGCGCCAGCAGTGACCGACTAGCGGGAGGAAGCTCCTACAATGAGCAGTTCTTC. It codes for CASSDRLAGGSSYNEQFF.